A selection of T cell receptor beta chains follows, all from one sample in a study of OX40 agonist ivuxolimab in advanced cancers. TCRdb keeps only in-frame clones here, not all; method: immunoSEQ multiplex PCR. Among around 79,000 clones listed, roughly 86% were seen once. The sample was CD4+ or CD8+ T cells sorted from blood, taken in a trial of the OX40 agonist ivuxolimab. These receptors were obtained from an adult with an advanced solid tumor such as melanoma, head and neck, liver or kidney cancer. Each CDR3 is given with its conserved first and last residue. Each record gives: CDR3 length, J gene, clone size, V gene, D gene, CDR3 DNA, CDR3 protein. A D gene is named only where the DNA matches it firmly. Size is stated for part of the rows, as once, few or many counts, or as a class when the clone is expanded.

15	TRBJ2-7	NA	TRBV4-1	TRBD2	TGCGCCAGCAGCCAAGTCCTTGCGGGAGGGTACGAGCAGTACTTC	CASSQVLAGGYEQYF
15	TRBJ1-5	NA	TRBV2	TRBD1	TGTGCCAGCAGTAAAATGACAGGGCTCAATCAGCCCCAGCATTTT	CASSKMTGLNQPQHF
15	TRBJ1-5	NA	TRBV6-5	TRBD1	TGTGCCAGCAGTTACTCCGGACAGGGAAATCAGCCCCAGCATTTT	CASSYSGQGNQPQHF
13	TRBJ2-1	NA	TRBV7-7	NA	TGTGCTAGCAGCCCCGACTATTACAATGAGCAGTTCTTC	CASSPDYYNEQFF
13	TRBJ1-1	few	TRBV6-1	NA	TGTGCCAGCAGACCAATTACACGGACTGAAGCTTTCTTT	CASRPITRTEAFF
14	TRBJ2-7	NA	TRBV10-3	NA	TGTGCCATCAGCACAATGGGGCAGACCTACGAGCAGTACTTC	CAISTMGQTYEQYF
15	TRBJ2-3	once	TRBV6-1	TRBD1	TGTGCCAGCAGTGCGGGACAGGGTTCATTTGATACGCAGTATTTT	CASSAGQGSFDTQYF
14	TRBJ1-1	once	TRBV28	TRBD1	TGTGCCAGCAGGGCGGGACAGCAGAACACTGAAGCTTTCTTT	CASRAGQQNTEAFF
21	TRBJ2-3	NA	TRBV2	TRBD2	TGTGCCAGCAGTGAACCATCCCGGGCTAGCGGACTCTCTGCCTACACAGATACGCAGTATTTT	CASSEPSRASGLSAYTDTQYF
17	TRBJ1-1	NA	TRBV15	NA	TGTGCCACCAGCAGAGATCGGGCAGGCCCTGCGAACACTGAAGCTTTCTTT	CATSRDRAGPANTEAFF
14	TRBJ2-1	NA	TRBV6-1	NA	TGTGCCAGCAGTGAAGCGGCCAGCTACAATGAGCAGTTCTTC	CASSEAASYNEQFF
12	TRBJ2-7	NA	TRBV14	NA	TGTGCCAGCAGCCAAGATTATTACGAGCAGTACTTC	CASSQDYYEQYF
16	TRBJ2-1	NA	TRBV25-1	TRBD2	TGTGCCAGCAGTTCCCCCGGGACTAGCGGGAGGTTTGAACAGTTCTTC	CASSSPGTSGRFEQFF
15	TRBJ2-1	NA	TRBV11-3	TRBD1	TGTGCCAGCAGCTTAGGGACAGGTACCTACAATGAGCAGTTCTTC	CASSLGTGTYNEQFF
15	TRBJ2-2	NA	TRBV5-4	NA	TGTGCCAGCAGCTTGGGGGGGCGAAACACCGGGGAGCTGTTTTTT	CASSLGGRNTGELFF
15	TRBJ2-1	NA	TRBV9	NA	TGTGCCAGCAGCGTAGCAGGGGACTCCTACAATGAGCAGTTCTTC	CASSVAGDSYNEQFF
12	TRBJ1-1	NA	TRBV11-2	NA	TGTGCCAGCAGCCCGGAATGGACTGAAGCTTTCTTT	CASSPEWTEAFF
16	TRBJ1-1	few	TRBV7-9	NA	TGTGCCAGCAGCTTAGTGGCAGGGTCGTTAGGTACTGAAGCTTTCTTT	CASSLVAGSLGTEAFF
13	TRBJ1-2	NA	TRBV6-6	NA	TGTGCCAGCAGTTACTCTGGGACCTATGGCTACACCTTC	CASSYSGTYGYTF
15	TRBJ2-3	NA	TRBV19	TRBD2	TGTGCCAGTAGTGGGACTAGCCAGAGGAGAGATACGCAGTATTTT	CASSGTSQRRDTQYF
13	TRBJ2-7	NA	TRBV11-2	TRBD1	TGTGCCAGCAGGATACAGGGGGATTACGAGCAGTACTTC	CASRIQGDYEQYF
13	TRBJ2-3	NA	TRBV11-3	NA	TGTGCCAGCAGCTTAGGGCCAAGAGATACGCAGTATTTT	CASSLGPRDTQYF
16	TRBJ2-1	NA	TRBV11-3	TRBD1	TGTGCCAGCAGCTTAGGGAAGGGACAGGTGAAAAATGAGCAGTTCTTC	CASSLGKGQVKNEQFF
14	TRBJ1-4	NA	TRBV14	NA	TGTGCCAGCAGCCAAGACACCACGGGTGAAAAACTGTTTTTT	CASSQDTTGEKLFF
11	TRBJ1-5	NA	TRBV20-1	NA	TGCAGTGTCGGGAGTAATCAGCCCCAGCATTTT	CSVGSNQPQHF